Below, one T cell receptor (beta chain) is given with its context. What it binds is unknown. Clones were sequenced by immunoSEQ multiplex PCR, and TCRdb holds only the in-frame ones, with some missing. Of about 81,000 clones detected, 75% to 95% appear once; the ten largest clones hold around a tenth. These data belong to a study of T cell responses to AZD1222 COVID-19 vaccine. Study conclusions and caveats: Dominant at 160-218 and 743-854, vaccine-associated CD4 TCRs also spanned spike. The donor cohort was predominantly white British with a female majority, and clonal diversity may have been underestimated. Repertoire collection took place solely once the T cell response had peaked.

Second doses at about 4 or about 12 weeks were pooled. The origin of this receptor is an adult who received the AZD1222 COVID-19 vaccine. The sequencing used peripheral blood, collected 28 days after the second AZD1222 dose.

The CDR3 here is CASTAGSGNTIYF. The CDR3 DNA is TGTGCCAGTACCGCAGGGTCCGGAAACACCATATATTTT. This sequence joins TRBV19 and TRBJ1-3; the D gene is possibly TRBD1 (5 bases). The CDR3 spans 13 residues. The ends were cut back, 7 bases at V and 4 bases at J, with 11 bases in the middle. The V gene's germline CDR1 is LNHDA and CDR2 SQIVND (reference sequence). Complete variable domain (other parts from reference TRBV19 and TRBJ1-3): DGGITQSPKYLFRKEGQNVTLSCEQNLNHDAMYWYRQDPGQGLRLIYYSQIVNDFQKGDIAEGYSVSREKKESFPLTVTSAQKNPTAFYLCASTAGSGNTIYFGEGSWLTVV.